One and the same sample provided the 4 T cell receptor beta chains below, sequenced in a study of neurological immune-mediated disorders. TCRdb processed the 5' RACE reads anew with MiXCR; each CDR3 protein has one entry. The data show about 50,000 distinct CDR3 sequences, just over 3% seen once. Input material: PBMCs. The receptor source for this set is a woman aged 45-65 years with multiple sclerosis.

There are many counts of this clonotype. V usage is TRBV5-1 and J usage is TRBJ2-1; 7 bases are shared with TRBD1. V dropped 1 base and J dropped 2; count of bases not matched to a gene: 3. The CDR3 is 15 amino acids. CDR1 and CDR2 from the germline V gene are SGHRS and YFSETQ. CDR3 sequence: CASSLRQGAYNEQFF. The CDR3 DNA is TGCGCCAGCAGCTTGAGGCAGGGGGCCTACAATGAGCAGTTCTTC.

Ten or more counts support this clonotype. This chain links TRBV7-2 with TRBJ2-2; 8 positions match TRBD1. J was trimmed by 7 bases and V by 0 bases; bases with no gene match: 7. The CDR3 has 16 amino acids. Looked up from germline, CDR1 is SGHTA and CDR2 is FQGNSA. DNA for the CDR3: TGTGCCAGCAGCTTAGCAGGCAGGGGGCATGTCGGGGAGCTGTTTTTT. Its protein is CASSLAGRGHVGELFF.

This clonotype was found many times. The chain links TRBV6-5 to TRBJ2-2; no firm D call. The germline V and J ends were trimmed by 0 bases and 0 bases, with 11 bases remaining between them. The CDR3 has 17 residues. CDR1 and CDR2 from the germline V gene are MNHEY and SVGAGI. In nucleotides, the CDR3 is TGTGCCAGCAGTTACTCGCACGGTCCTACGAACACCGGGGAGCTGTTTTTT. Encoded protein: CASSYSHGPTNTGELFF.

At least ten counts were recorded for this clonotype. This chain links TRBV20-1 with TRBJ2-2; D might be TRBD2 (6 bases). CDR1 DFQATT and CDR2 SNEGSKA come from the germline V gene (reference sequence). The V end was cut by 1 base, the J end by 3 bases, with 12 bases between. The CDR3 runs to 15 residues. CDR3 nucleotides: TGCAGTGCTAGAGGGATCGCGGGGTACACCGGGGAGCTGTTTTTT. Amino acid sequence: CSARGIAGYTGELFF.